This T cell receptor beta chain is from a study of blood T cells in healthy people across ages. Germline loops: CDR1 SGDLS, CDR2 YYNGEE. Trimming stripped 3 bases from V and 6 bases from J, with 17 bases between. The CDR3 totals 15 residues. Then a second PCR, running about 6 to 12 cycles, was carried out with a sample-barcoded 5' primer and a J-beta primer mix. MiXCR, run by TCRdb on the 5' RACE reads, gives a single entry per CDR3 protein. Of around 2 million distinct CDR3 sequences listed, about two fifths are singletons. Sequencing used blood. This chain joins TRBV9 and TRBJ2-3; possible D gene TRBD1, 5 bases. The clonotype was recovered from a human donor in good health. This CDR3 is CASSEETEASDTQYF. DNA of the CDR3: TGTGCCAGCAGCGAAGAGACAGAGGCCTCCGATACGCAGTATTTT.